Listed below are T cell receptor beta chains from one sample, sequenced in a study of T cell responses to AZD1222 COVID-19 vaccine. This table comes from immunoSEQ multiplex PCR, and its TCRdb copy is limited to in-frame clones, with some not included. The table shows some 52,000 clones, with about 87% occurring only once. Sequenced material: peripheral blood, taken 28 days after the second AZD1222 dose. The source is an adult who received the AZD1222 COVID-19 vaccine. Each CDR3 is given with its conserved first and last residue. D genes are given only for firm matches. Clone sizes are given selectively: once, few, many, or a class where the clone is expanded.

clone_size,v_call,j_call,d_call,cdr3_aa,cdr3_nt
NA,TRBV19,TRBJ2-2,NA,CASSVQGSNTGELFF,TGTGCCAGTAGTGTTCAGGGGTCGAACACCGGGGAGCTGTTTTTT
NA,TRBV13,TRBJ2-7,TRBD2,CASSLAPGVAGYEQYF,TGTGCCAGCAGCTTAGCCCCCGGGGTAGCGGGCTACGAGCAGTACTTC
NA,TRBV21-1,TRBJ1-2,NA,CASFQGGYTF,TGTGCCAGTTTCCAGGGTGGCTACACCTTC
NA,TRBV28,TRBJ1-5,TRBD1,CASSPTGGQGQPQHF,TGTGCCAGCAGTCCCACCGGGGGACAGGGTCAGCCCCAGCATTTT
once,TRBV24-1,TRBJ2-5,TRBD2,CATAEGAGGPETQYF,TGTGCCACCGCCGAAGGGGCGGGAGGGCCTGAGACCCAGTACTTC
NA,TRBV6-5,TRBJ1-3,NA,CATTRENTIYF,TGTGCCACGACCAGGGAAAACACCATATATTTT
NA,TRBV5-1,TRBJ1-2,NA,CASSLDGEYGYTF,TGCGCCAGCAGCTTGGACGGAGAGTATGGCTACACCTTC
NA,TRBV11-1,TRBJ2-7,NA,CASSLAGTYEQYF,TGTGCCAGCAGCTTAGCGGGCACCTACGAGCAGTACTTC
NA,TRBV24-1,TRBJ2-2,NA,CATSDRASYANTGELFF,TGTGCCACCAGTGATAGGGCATCCTATGCGAACACCGGGGAGCTGTTTTTT
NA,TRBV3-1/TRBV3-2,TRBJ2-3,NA,CASMGGFTDTQYF,TGTGCCAGCATGGGGGGATTTACAGATACGCAGTATTTT
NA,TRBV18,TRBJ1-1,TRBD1,CASSNRGVDTEAFF,TGTGCCAGCTCAAACAGGGGAGTTGACACTGAAGCTTTCTTT
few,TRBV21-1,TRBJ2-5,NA,CASRGGLGETQYF,TGTGCCAGCCGGGGAGGACTGGGGGAGACCCAGTACTTC
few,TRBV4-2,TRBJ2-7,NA,CASSQVEAGPYEQYF,TGTGCCAGCAGCCAAGTTGAGGCGGGACCCTACGAGCAGTACTTC
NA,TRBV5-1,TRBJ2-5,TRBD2,CASNTGGQETQYF,TGCGCCAGCAACACGGGAGGGCAAGAGACCCAGTACTTC
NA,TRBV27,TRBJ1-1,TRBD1,CASSLTYRGHTEAFF,TGTGCCAGCAGTCTTACATACAGGGGGCACACTGAAGCTTTCTTT
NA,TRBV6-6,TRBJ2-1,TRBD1,CASSRGQILYNEQFF,TGTGCCAGCAGTCGGGGACAGATCCTCTACAATGAGCAGTTCTTC
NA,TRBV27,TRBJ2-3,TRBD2,CASSPRTSWDTQYF,TGTGCCAGCAGTCCCCGGACTAGCTGGGATACGCAGTATTTT
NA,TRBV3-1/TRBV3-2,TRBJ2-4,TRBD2,CASSPELAGAKNIQYF,TGTGCCAGCAGCCCAGAACTAGCGGGAGCCAAAAACATTCAGTACTTC
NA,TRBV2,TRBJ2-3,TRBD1,CASSRGTGTDTQYF,TGTGCCAGCAGCCGCGGGACAGGGACAGATACGCAGTATTTT
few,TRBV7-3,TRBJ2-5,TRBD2,CASSPTGTSGSYGETQYF,TGTGCCAGCAGCCCCACCGGGACTAGCGGGAGCTATGGAGAGACCCAGTACTTC
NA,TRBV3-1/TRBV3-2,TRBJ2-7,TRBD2,CASSPQTSGYEQYF,TGTGCCAGCAGCCCCCAGACTAGCGGCTACGAGCAGTACTTC
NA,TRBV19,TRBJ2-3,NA,CASSIAGHTDTQYF,TGTGCCAGTAGTATAGCGGGACACACAGATACGCAGTATTTT
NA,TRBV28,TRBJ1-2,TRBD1,CATLVGGQGNYGYTF,TGTGCCACCTTAGTTGGGGGACAGGGGAACTATGGCTACACCTTC
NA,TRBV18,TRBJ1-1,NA,CASSLGENTEAFF,TGTGCCAGCTCATTGGGGGAGAACACTGAAGCTTTCTTT
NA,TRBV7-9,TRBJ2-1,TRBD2,CASSFPSGAYNEQFF,TGTGCCAGCAGCTTTCCTAGCGGGGCCTACAATGAGCAGTTCTTC
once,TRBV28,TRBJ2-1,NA,CASTKGLGQFF,TGTGCCAGCACTAAGGGACTGGGGCAGTTCTTC
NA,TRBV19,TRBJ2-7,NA,CASSIGPSETYEQYF,TGTGCCAGTAGTATAGGGCCTAGCGAGACCTACGAGCAGTACTTC